The 27 T cell receptor beta chains below all came from one sample that was sequenced in a study of T cell responses to AZD1222 COVID-19 vaccine (dated by TCRdb to the early 2020s). Receptors were amplified or captured by the immunoSEQ multiplex PCR assay. Not all clones reach the TCRdb copy of this immuneACCESS table, which keeps in-frame sequences only. Checked studies attribute under half of the gap to unresolved V genes and leave the rest unexplained. The sample includes fewer than 120,000 clones, with 80% to 95% observed a single time. Together, the top ten hold about 2.6% of the sample. The time point label, as the study defines it: about 28 days (+/-7) after the second vaccine dose. Sequencing was performed on peripheral blood, taken 28 days after the second AZD1222 dose. The source is an adult who received the AZD1222 COVID-19 vaccine.

This clone was observed a single time. V usage is TRBV27 and J usage is TRBJ2-2; 9 bases are a match to TRBD2. The length of the CDR3 is 19 residues. Losses at the gene ends were 1 base for V and 4 bases for J; bases not matched to a gene: 13. Germline lookup yields CDR1 MNHEY and CDR2 SMNVEV (reference sequence). The CDR3 nucleotides are TGTGCCAGCAGTTTATATTTGGATTTGGGCGGGGGGGCCACCGGGGAGCTGTTTTTT. It is translated as CASSLYLDLGGGATGELFF.

This chain uses TRBV7-8 with TRBJ2-5, with 9 bases matching TRBD2. The CDR3 loop spans 13 amino acids. The germline gives CDR1 SGHVS, CDR2 FQNEAQ. J gave up 5 bases and V 8 bases, and 6 bases lay outside the gene matches. The CDR3 region is CASGGGAWETQYF. The CDR3 DNA sequence: TGTGCCAGCGGCGGGGGGGCCTGGGAGACCCAGTACTTC.

The J gene is TRBJ1-6, the V gene TRBV2; the D is unclear. V shed 7 bases and J shed 8 bases, with 6 bases lying between them. The CDR3 has 11 residues. Germline V gene lookup returns CDR1 SNHLY and CDR2 FYNNEI. The DNA for the CDR3 is TGTGCCAGCAAACTGGATTCACCCCTCCACTTT. Translation: CASKLDSPLHF.

CDR3 amino acids: CASSYKGSSYNSPLHF. For the CDR3, the DNA is TGTGCCAGCAGTTACAAGGGGAGCTCCTATAATTCACCCCTCCACTTT. The V gene is TRBV6-5, the J gene TRBJ1-6, with TRBD1 as a possible D gene (5 bases). This CDR3 has 16 residues. Germline CDR1 MNHEY, CDR2 SVGAGI. The V end was cut by 2 bases, the J end by 0 bases, with 8 bases between.

V is TRBV5-1 and J is TRBJ2-7; possibly TRBD2 for D (5 bases). CDR1 is SGHRS and CDR2 is YFSETQ in the germline V gene. Trimming stripped 4 bases from V and 5 bases from J, with 19 bases between. The CDR3 loop spans 15 amino acids. For the CDR3, the DNA is TGCGCCAGCAGCCCGCAACTAGGATCCGGTAACGAGCAGTACTTC. Translated: CASSPQLGSGNEQYF.

The chain employs TRBV5-5 and TRBJ1-2; 8 nucleotides match TRBD1. The CDR3 consists of 14 residues. J gave up 8 bases and V 4 bases, and 10 bases lay outside the gene matches. Germline CDR1 reads SGHKS; CDR2 reads YYEKEE (reference sequence). The CDR3 reads CASSRTGTEEGYTF. The DNA of the CDR3 is TGTGCCAGCAGCCGGACAGGGACTGAGGAAGGCTACACCTTC.

The chain has TRBV10-3 and TRBJ2-5; tentatively, D is TRBD2 (5 bases). The CDR3 is 13 amino acids. The germline CDR1 and CDR2 sequences are ENHRY and SYGVKD. Trimming left V 2 bases short and J 4 bases short, with 8 bases between. For the CDR3, the DNA is TGTGCCATCAGTGAGGCTCGGGGAGAGACCCAGTACTTC. This sequence encodes CAISEARGETQYF.

The chain is built from TRBV7-3 and TRBJ2-3; TRBD1 matches 10 bases. CDR3 length: 15 amino acids. V lost 5 bases, J lost 1 base, and 3 bases stayed unmatched. Per the germline V gene, CDR1 is SGHTA and CDR2 is FQGTGA. The CDR3 loop reads CASSTGQGRTDTQYF. In nucleotides, the CDR3 is TGTGCCAGCAGCACGGGACAGGGGCGCACAGATACGCAGTATTTT.

The chain combines TRBV10-3 with TRBJ1-3; no clear D gene. Germline V gene sequence: CDR1 ENHRY, CDR2 SYGVKD. V was pared by 2 bases and J by 1 base, with 6 bases between. This CDR3 has 14 residues. CDR3 sequence (DNA): TGTGCCATCAGTGAGACGGAATCTGGAAACACCATATATTTT. This sequence encodes CAISETESGNTIYF.

The CDR3 nucleotides read TGCGCCAGCAGCCCCCCGGCTAGCGACCACTACAATGAGCAGTTCTTC. Translation gives CASSPPASDHYNEQFF. The chain links TRBV4-3 to TRBJ2-1; perhaps TRBD2 as D (6 bases). Trimming pared 4 bases from V and 3 bases from J, leaving 16 bases between. Germline CDR1 is LGHNA and CDR2 is YSLEER. The CDR3 consists of 16 residues.

The gene calls are TRBV30 and TRBJ1-5, with 7 positions matching TRBD1. Per the germline V gene, CDR1 is GTSNPN and CDR2 is SVGIG (reference sequence). This CDR3 has 14 residues. J gave up 0 bases and V 4 bases, and 3 bases lay outside the gene matches. The CDR3 spells CAWTQGYSNQPQHF. In DNA form, the CDR3 reads TGTGCCTGGACACAGGGGTATAGCAATCAGCCCCAGCATTTT.

This clone was detected once. The chain carries TRBV4-1 and TRBJ1-1; the D gene is possibly TRBD1 (6 bases). Trimming cost V 4 bases and J 5 bases, with 11 bases left between them. The CDR3 is 13 residues long. The V gene's germline CDR1 is MGHRA and CDR2 YSYEKL. The CDR3 bases are TGCGCCAGCAGCCCGGAGGGGGGGACTGAAGCTTTCTTT. Protein product: CASSPEGGTEAFF.

A single count supports this clone. The V gene is TRBV19, the J gene TRBJ1-5; the D gene is possibly TRBD1 (5 bases). The germline gives CDR1 LNHDA, CDR2 SQIVND (reference sequence). The CDR3 consists of 16 residues. With 6 bases removed from V and 7 bases from J, the gap between germline ends came to 22 bases. The chain's CDR3 is CASSRGGTAFGQPQHF. The CDR3 DNA follows: TGTGCCAGTAGCCGGGGGGGGACGGCCTTCGGACAGCCCCAGCATTTT.

The CDR3 DNA reads as TGCGCCAGCAGCTTGAGGGAAAGGGGGTACACTGAAGCTTTCTTT. Protein sequence: CASSLRERGYTEAFF. The genes are TRBV5-1 and TRBJ1-1, with TRBD1 as a possible D gene (6 bases). CDR1 and CDR2 (germline): SGHRS, YFSETQ. The V gene lost 1 base and the J gene lost 3 bases, with 13 bases spanning the gap. This CDR3 contains 15 residues.

The chain has TRBV3-1 (or the pseudogene TRBV3-2) and TRBJ2-1; the match to TRBD2 covers 8 bases. The J segment lost 5 bases and the V segment lost 4 bases, leaving 4 bases of the junction unmatched. Germline CDR1 is LGHDT and CDR2 is YNNKEL (reference sequence). The length of the CDR3 is 14 residues. The CDR3 sequence: CASSPGGGNNEQFF. DNA for the CDR3: TGTGCCAGCAGCCCGGGCGGGGGGAACAATGAGCAGTTCTTC.

The sample holds a few counts of this clone. The chain is built from TRBV10-3 and TRBJ1-5, with TRBD1 as a possible D gene (5 bases). Germline loops: CDR1 ENHRY, CDR2 SYGVKD. The CDR3 is made up of 14 amino acids. V shed 2 bases and J shed 6 bases, with 11 bases lying between them. CDR3 in amino acids: CAISEPGSTQPQHF. In DNA, the CDR3 is TGTGCCATCAGTGAGCCAGGGTCCACTCAGCCCCAGCATTTT.

This chain joins TRBV2 and TRBJ1-4; TRBD1 aligns across 9 bases. The CDR3 is 14 residues long. Germline V gene data show CDR1 as SNHLY and CDR2 as FYNNEI. The V segment lost 5 bases and the J segment 5 bases; nucleotides outside the gene matches: 3. This chain's CDR3 is CASSTGTGNEKLFF. In nucleotides, the CDR3 is TGTGCCAGCAGTACCGGGACAGGGAATGAAAAACTGTTTTTT.

The V gene is TRBV7-8, the J gene TRBJ2-5; TRBD2 agrees at 9 bases. V dropped 1 base and J dropped 4; count of bases not matched to a gene: 4. Germline CDR1 and CDR2: SGHVS and FQNEAQ. CDR3 length equals 15 residues. The chain's CDR3 is CASSLGGGAGETQYF. Written as DNA, the CDR3 is TGTGCCAGCAGCTTAGGCGGGGGGGCGGGAGAGACCCAGTACTTC.

This chain joins TRBV5-1 and TRBJ1-1, with 10 bases lining up with TRBD1. CDR1 and CDR2 from the germline V gene are SGHRS and YFSETQ. With V trimmed by 4 bases and J by 4 bases, 4 bases remained unmatched. The CDR3 extends over 14 amino acids. CDR3 DNA: TGCGCCAGCAGCCGGACAGGGGGAAGCACTGAAGCTTTCTTT. As protein: CASSRTGGSTEAFF.

The gene calls are TRBV6-2 or TRBV6-3 and TRBJ2-1; 9 bases align to TRBD2. The V gene's germline CDR1 is MNHEY and CDR2 SVGEGT. The CDR3 is 15 amino acids. V gave up 0 bases and J gave up 10 bases; unmatched junction bases: 7. The CDR3: CASSYSPSGALEQFF. For the CDR3, the DNA is TGTGCCAGCAGTTACTCGCCTAGCGGGGCTCTCGAGCAGTTCTTC.

V and J are TRBV18 and TRBJ2-4, with D possibly TRBD1 on 5 matching bases. This CDR3 has 16 residues. Trimming took 4 bases from V and 0 from J, leaving 13 bases between them. Germline CDR1 reads KGHSH; CDR2 reads LQKENI. CDR3 coding DNA: TGTGCCAGCTCACTGACAGCCGACTTAGCCAAAAACATTCAGTACTTC. Its protein product is CASSLTADLAKNIQYF.

This rearrangement joins TRBV23-1 to TRBJ2-1; D not resolved. TRBV23-1 is given ORF status, its function remaining uncertain. V was pared by 3 bases and J by 5 bases, with 23 bases between. This CDR3 is 18 amino acids long. The CDR3 protein is CASSHSHRTAADNNEQFF. CDR3 DNA: TGCGCCAGCAGTCATTCGCACCGGACCGCCGCGGATAACAATGAGCAGTTCTTC.

This sequence joins TRBV2 and TRBJ1-2, with a weak D call TRBD1 (6 bases). The V end was cut by 3 bases, the J end by 6 bases, with 11 bases between. CDR3 length: 13 residues. Germline V CDR1 and CDR2: SNHLY, FYNNEI. The CDR3 protein is CASSEGRGDGYTF. The CDR3 DNA follows: TGTGCCAGCAGTGAGGGCAGGGGAGATGGCTACACCTTC.

This clone was seen just once. As DNA, the CDR3 is TGTGCCAGCTCAGCAATCAGGGGAAGCACCCAAGAGACCCAGTACTTC. It codes for CASSAIRGSTQETQYF. The rearrangement links TRBV18 to TRBJ2-5; tentatively, D is TRBD1 (6 bases). Germline assignment: CDR1 KGHSH and CDR2 LQKENI. Trimming shortened V by 5 bases and J by 1 base, and 17 bases separated the two germline ends. The CDR3 covers 16 residues.

The chain has TRBV18 and TRBJ2-5; the match to TRBD2 covers 10 bases. V was pared by 2 bases and J by 7 bases, with 10 bases of the junction left unmatched. Germline V gene lookup returns CDR1 KGHSH and CDR2 LQKENI. CDR3 size: 16 residues. CDR3 protein: CASSPFRSGGAVTQYF. CDR3 DNA: TGTGCCAGCTCACCATTTCGAAGCGGGGGGGCCGTGACCCAGTACTTC.

The chain employs TRBV2 and TRBJ2-3; 8 nucleotides match TRBD2. Germline V CDR1 and CDR2: SNHLY, FYNNEI. The V segment lost 6 bases and the J segment 3 bases; nucleotides outside the gene matches: 11. The CDR3 runs 16 residues. CDR3 in amino acids: CASRSGLAVMTDTQYF. CDR3 DNA: TGTGCCAGCAGGTCAGGACTAGCCGTAATGACAGATACGCAGTATTTT. The full variable domain, completed using reference TRBV2 and TRBJ2-3, is EPEVTQTPSHQVTQMGQEVILRCVPISNHLYFYWYRQILGQKVEFLVSFYNNEISEKSEIFDDQFSVERPDGSNFTLKIRSTKLEDSAMYFCASRSGLAVMTDTQYFGPGTRLTVL.

This chain links TRBV19 with TRBJ2-1, with D perhaps TRBD1 or TRBD2 (5 bases each). The V end was cut by 1 base, the J end by 9 bases, with 7 bases between. Germline loops: CDR1 LNHDA, CDR2 SQIVND (reference sequence). This CDR3 has 12 residues. CDR3 sequence (DNA): TGTGCCAGTAGTATAGCTGGGGGTGAGCAGTTCTTC. Protein: CASSIAGGEQFF.